This TCR beta chain was sequenced for a study of blood T cells in healthy people across ages (dated by TCRdb to between 2014 and 2016). About the study as a whole: In model experiments, template switching captured roughly one uniquely barcoded TCR beta cDNA molecule for every two T cells. Donors were grouped into four age groups: young (average approximately 15 years), middle-aged (about 38), aged (roughly 67) and long-lived (approximately 82). For two donors (one aged 18 to 30 and one aged 80 or older), the study analyzed two additional independent replicas of 1 million unique cDNA reads from the same blood draw. The study measured age-related changes in TCR beta repertoire diversity using deep sequencing normalized with unique cDNA molecular identifiers. Overall results and qualifications from the work: Conclusive comparison of naive and antigen-experienced compartments was prevented by the profiling of bulk unsorted PBMCs. Total diversity estimates from one million sequenced T cells were considered lower bounds and underestimates. The percentage of naive T cells measured by flow cytometry correlated strongly with observed TCR beta diversity. Donor CMV infection status was unknown, potentially confounding age-related changes in expanded clonotypes. Compared with the aged group, more naive CD4+ T cells, fewer expanded clones and increased TCR diversity were shown by the long-lived group, suggesting age selection. Observed TCR beta diversity per million T cells fell roughly linearly with age, and a significant reduction was already apparent by age approximately 40.

The donors were roughly 39 Caucasian individuals from Russia, aged roughly 6 to 100 years, who were systemically healthy. Each donor gave 9 to 10 milliliters of peripheral blood, collected into EDTA-treated Vacutainer tubes. Ficoll-Paque density-gradient centrifugation was used to isolate PBMCs, with at least 7 million obtained per sample. Total RNA, at least 5 micrograms per sample, was extracted from PBMCs with Trizol reagent. Naive CD45RAhigh/CD27high T cell percentages were measured by flow cytometry on a PBMC aliquot from every donor. The CDR3 starts with the cysteine, ends with the phenylalanine, and has 17 residues. Here the CDR3 DNA is all that survives: 51 bases in frame from base 1. Worth noting for this clonotype: Its antigen target is currently unknown. Qualities for individual bases were not recorded, and no much larger clone is one base off.

Preparation of the library involved 5' RACE. Sequencing used an Illumina HiSeq 2500. A second about 7 to 12 cycle PCR used a sample-barcoded 5' primer and a J-beta primer mix. A unique molecular identifier was introduced onto each TCR beta cDNA molecule by a template-switch 5' adaptor carrying 12 random nucleotides. At least 2.5 million CDR3-containing paired-end reads were obtained from each sample. First-strand cDNA synthesis was performed from all RNA using the Mint cDNA synthesis kit, with priming by a TRBC-specific oligonucleotide. All cDNA was treated with uracil-DNA glycosylase and then went through a first 18-cycle PCR with the universal primers M1SS and BC2_uni_R. In the source study's methods: Normalization of each sample was performed by random selection of 1 million high-quality reads, each carrying a distinct molecular identifier. Instead of being binned into consensus sequences, reads that shared molecular identifiers were thrown out. MiTCR, with a Q25 quality threshold and the strictest error-elimination algorithm, was used for CDR3 identification, clonotype clustering and error correction. A nonparametric unseen species model with Euler transformation was used to estimate a lower bound on total TCR beta diversity. TCRdb itself trimmed the public reads at Q25 with fastp, ran MiXCR and retained productive beta chains. For every CDR3 protein sequence, its rows merge into one entry that carries the most common genes and DNA. The V and J calls here are based on TCRdb, not the publication. This sample gives 500,000 to 550,000 distinct CDR3 sequences in total; about 24% of them show up just once. Jointly, the top ten make up 7.5% to 9% of the sample.

In addition, the sample was reused for a study of T cells of mothers and their children. The second study, in turn, reports: Nine systemically healthy Caucasian individuals, comprising three mothers and their six children, were included as donors. cDNA synthesis consumed the entire amount of extracted RNA, loaded at 1.5 ug RNA in each 15 ul reaction. Sample barcodes and 2-4 random nucleotides were added via the M1S primer in the second PCR. Over 9.5 million TCR beta CDR3 reads were obtained for each mother, and some 3.1 million reads were obtained for each child. In both related and unrelated pairs, thymic selection shapes the output of TCR recombination in a similar way, with inherited differences having only a minor effect. Normalized repertoire overlap in related mother-child pairs was always slightly higher than in unrelated mother-child pairs, but the difference was never significant. With a sensitivity of about 100 clones per million clonotypes, no persistent microchimeric T cell clones were detected. Deep NGS was used in the study to compare the TCR beta repertoires of mothers and children and to look for features that separate related mother-child pairs from unrelated individuals. On average, the children were approximately 11 +/- 4 years old, while the mothers were about 40 +/- 4 years old. Libraries were sequenced on Illumina HiSeq 2000 with 100+100 nt paired-end reads after adapter ligation with NEBNext reagents. Mother and child libraries were prepared a month apart and sequenced in separate runs to prevent cross-contamination. Between roughly 450,000 and 2,200,000 distinct TCR beta clonotypes were identified per donor. Naive TCR beta clonotypes were estimated from low-frequency clonotypes matched to each donor's FACS-determined naive share, without sorting.

This clonotype was obtained from a boy younger than 18 in good health. The V and J segments used are TRBV21-1 and TRBJ2-7; TRBD2, the D gene given by the table, was not confirmed from the DNA. TRBV21-1 counts as a pseudogene. Material: blood. The CDR3 region reads CASSLWASGRRSYEQYF. The nucleotide sequence is TGTGCCAGCAGCTTGTGGGCTAGCGGGCGGAGATCCTACGAGCAGTACTTC.